In its sample, the clone carrying this T cell receptor beta chain was seen a few times. Its antigen remains unidentified. The investigators reverse transcribed all of the isolated RNA, so they sequenced expressed TCRB transcripts. Generated by immunoSEQ multiplex PCR, the TCRdb table keeps only in-frame clones and is missing some. Of 200,000 to 250,000 clones listed, 27% were seen once; the top ten hold about 3.9%. With 7 bases removed from V and 2 bases from J, the gap between germline ends came to 17 bases. The CDR3 runs 15 residues. Germline values: CDR1 SGHVS, CDR2 FQNEAQ. This record comes from a study of beta chain features in type 1 diabetes. Study-wide findings and caveats: cDNA-based sequencing might over-represent cells highly expressing TCR. In the patient group, naive, central memory and Treg TCRB repertoires seemed more alike than in the healthy donor group. HLA effects on TCRB rearrangement stayed unresolved here.

Source material: central memory CD4+ T cells from blood. The origin of this receptor is a young man in good health. The chain is built from TRBV7-8 and TRBJ1-1; the D gene is possibly TRBD1 (6 bases). DNA for the CDR3: TGTGCCAGCACCCTTAGAGGGGACATTAACACTGAAGCTTTCTTT. This sequence encodes CASTLRGDINTEAFF.